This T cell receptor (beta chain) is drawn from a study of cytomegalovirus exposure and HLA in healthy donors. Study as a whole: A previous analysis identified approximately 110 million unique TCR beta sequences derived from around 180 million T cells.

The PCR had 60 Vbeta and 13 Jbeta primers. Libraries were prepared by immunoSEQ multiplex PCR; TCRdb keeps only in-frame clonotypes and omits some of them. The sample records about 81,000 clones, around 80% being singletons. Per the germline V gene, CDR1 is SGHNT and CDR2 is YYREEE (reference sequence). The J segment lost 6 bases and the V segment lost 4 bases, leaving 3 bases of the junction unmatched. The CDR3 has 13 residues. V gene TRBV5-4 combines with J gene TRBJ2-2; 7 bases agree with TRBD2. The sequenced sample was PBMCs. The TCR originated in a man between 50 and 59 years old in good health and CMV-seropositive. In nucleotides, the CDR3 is TGTGCCAGCAGCATTGGACTAGCCGGGGAGCTGTTTTTT. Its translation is CASSIGLAGELFF.